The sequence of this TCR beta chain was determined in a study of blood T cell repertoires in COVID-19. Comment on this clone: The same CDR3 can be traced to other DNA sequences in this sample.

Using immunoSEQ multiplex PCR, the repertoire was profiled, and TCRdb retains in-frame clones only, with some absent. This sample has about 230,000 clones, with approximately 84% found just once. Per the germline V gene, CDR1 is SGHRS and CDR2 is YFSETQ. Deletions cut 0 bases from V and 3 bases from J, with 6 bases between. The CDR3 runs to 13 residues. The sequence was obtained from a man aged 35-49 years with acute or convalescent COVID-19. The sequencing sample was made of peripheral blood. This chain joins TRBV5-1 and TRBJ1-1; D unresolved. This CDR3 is CASSLAGYTEAFF. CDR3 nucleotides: TGCGCCAGCAGCTTGGCCGGGTACACTGAAGCTTTCTTT.